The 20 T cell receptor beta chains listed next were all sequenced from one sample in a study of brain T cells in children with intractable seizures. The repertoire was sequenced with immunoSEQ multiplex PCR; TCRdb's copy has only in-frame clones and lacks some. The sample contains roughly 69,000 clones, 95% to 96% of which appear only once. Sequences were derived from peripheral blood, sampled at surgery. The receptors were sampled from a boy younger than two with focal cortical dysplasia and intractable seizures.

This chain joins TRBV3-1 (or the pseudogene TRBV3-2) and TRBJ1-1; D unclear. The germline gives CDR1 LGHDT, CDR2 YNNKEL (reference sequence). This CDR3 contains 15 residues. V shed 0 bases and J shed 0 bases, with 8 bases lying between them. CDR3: CASSQDRGLNTEAFF. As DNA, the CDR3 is TGTGCCAGCAGCCAAGATCGGGGTTTGAACACTGAAGCTTTCTTT.

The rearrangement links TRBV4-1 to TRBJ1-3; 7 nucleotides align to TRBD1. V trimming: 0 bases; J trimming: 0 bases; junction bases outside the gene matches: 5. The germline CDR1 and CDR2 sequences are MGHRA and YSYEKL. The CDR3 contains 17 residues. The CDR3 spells CASSQDPDRASGNTIYF. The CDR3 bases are TGCGCCAGCAGCCAAGACCCAGACAGGGCCTCTGGAAACACCATATATTTT.

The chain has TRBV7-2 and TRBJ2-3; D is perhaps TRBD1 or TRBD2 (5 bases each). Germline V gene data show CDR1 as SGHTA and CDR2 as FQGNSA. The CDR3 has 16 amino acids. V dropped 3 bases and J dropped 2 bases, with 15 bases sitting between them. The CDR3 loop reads CASSLRALGHTDTQYF. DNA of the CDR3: TGTGCCAGCAGCTTGAGGGCACTGGGGCACACAGATACGCAGTATTTT.

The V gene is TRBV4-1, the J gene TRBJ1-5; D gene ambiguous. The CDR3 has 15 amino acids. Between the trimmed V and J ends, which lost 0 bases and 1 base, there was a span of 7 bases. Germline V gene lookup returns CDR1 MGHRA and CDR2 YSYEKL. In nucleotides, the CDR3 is TGCGCCAGCAGCCAAGATGGAGGGAGCAATCAGCCCCAGCATTTT. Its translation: CASSQDGGSNQPQHF.

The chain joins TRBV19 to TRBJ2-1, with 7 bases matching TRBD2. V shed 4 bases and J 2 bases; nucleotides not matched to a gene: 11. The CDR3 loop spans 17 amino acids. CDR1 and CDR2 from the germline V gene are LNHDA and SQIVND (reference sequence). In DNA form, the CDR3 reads TGTGCCAGTAGTAGCTACCGGGACTACTTTACCTACAATGAGCAGTTCTTC. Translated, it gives CASSSYRDYFTYNEQFF.

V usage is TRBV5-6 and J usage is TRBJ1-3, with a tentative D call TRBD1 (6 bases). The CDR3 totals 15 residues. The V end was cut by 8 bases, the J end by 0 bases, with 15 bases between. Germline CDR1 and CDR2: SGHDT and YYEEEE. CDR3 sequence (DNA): TGTGCCAGTACTGAACAGGGACCCTCTGGAAACACCATATATTTT. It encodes CASTEQGPSGNTIYF.

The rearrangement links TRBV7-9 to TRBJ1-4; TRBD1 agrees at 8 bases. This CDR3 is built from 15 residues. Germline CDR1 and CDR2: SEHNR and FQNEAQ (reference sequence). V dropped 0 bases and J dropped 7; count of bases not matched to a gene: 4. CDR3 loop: CASSLATGVVEKLFF. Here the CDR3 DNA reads TGTGCCAGCAGCTTAGCGACAGGGGTGGTTGAAAAACTGTTTTTT.

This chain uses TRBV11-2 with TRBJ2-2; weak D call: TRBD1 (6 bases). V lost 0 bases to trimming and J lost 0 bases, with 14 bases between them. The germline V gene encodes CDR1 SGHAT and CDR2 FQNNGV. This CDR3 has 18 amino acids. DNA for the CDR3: TGTGCCAGCAGCTTAGATGCAGGGGCCTGGACGAACACCGGGGAGCTGTTTTTT. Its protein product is CASSLDAGAWTNTGELFF.

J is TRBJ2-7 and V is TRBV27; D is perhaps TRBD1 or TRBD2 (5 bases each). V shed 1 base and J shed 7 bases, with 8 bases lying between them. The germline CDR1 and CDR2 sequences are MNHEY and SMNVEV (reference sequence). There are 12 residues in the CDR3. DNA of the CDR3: TGTGCCAGCAGTTTATTGTGGGGGGAGCAGTACTTC. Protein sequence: CASSLLWGEQYF.

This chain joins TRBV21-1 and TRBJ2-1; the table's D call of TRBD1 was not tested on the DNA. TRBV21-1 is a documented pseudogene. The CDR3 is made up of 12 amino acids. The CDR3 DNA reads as TGTGCCAGCATCCCCCAGGGCTGGGAGCAGTTCTTC. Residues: CASIPQGWEQFF.

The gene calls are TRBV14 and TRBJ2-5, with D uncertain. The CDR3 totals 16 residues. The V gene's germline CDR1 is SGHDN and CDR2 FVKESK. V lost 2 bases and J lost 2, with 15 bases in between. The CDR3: CASSQRASTLQETQYF. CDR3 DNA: TGTGCCAGCAGCCAACGAGCCAGCACGCTACAAGAGACCCAGTACTTC.

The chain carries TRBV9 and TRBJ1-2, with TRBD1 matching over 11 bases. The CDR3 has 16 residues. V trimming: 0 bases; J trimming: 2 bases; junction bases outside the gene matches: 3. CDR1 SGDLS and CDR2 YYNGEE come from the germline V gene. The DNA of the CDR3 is TGTGCCAGCAGCGTAGAAGGGACAGGGGGAAACTATGGCTACACCTTC. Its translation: CASSVEGTGGNYGYTF.

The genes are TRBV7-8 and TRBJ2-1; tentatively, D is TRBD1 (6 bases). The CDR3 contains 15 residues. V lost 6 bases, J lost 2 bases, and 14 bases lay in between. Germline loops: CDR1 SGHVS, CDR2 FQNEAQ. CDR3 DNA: TGTGCCAGCAGTCCGGACAGAATTCCCTACAATGAGCAGTTCTTC. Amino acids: CASSPDRIPYNEQFF.

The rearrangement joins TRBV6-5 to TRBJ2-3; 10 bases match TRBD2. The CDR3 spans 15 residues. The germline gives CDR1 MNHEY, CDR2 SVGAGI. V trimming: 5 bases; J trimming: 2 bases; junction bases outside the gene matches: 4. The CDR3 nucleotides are TGTGCCAGCAGTCGGACTAGCGGTTACACAGATACGCAGTATTTT. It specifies CASSRTSGYTDTQYF.

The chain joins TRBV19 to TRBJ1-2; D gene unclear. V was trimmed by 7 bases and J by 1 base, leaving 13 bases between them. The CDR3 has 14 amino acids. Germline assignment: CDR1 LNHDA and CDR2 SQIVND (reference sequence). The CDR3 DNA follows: TGTGCCAGTACCCATCCCCGGGATAACTATGGCTACACCTTC. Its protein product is CASTHPRDNYGYTF.

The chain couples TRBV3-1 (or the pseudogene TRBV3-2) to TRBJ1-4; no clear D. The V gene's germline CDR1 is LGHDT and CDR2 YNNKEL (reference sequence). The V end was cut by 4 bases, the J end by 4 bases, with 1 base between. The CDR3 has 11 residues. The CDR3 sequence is CASSRNEKLFF. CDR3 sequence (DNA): TGTGCCAGCAGCCGTAATGAAAAACTGTTTTTT.

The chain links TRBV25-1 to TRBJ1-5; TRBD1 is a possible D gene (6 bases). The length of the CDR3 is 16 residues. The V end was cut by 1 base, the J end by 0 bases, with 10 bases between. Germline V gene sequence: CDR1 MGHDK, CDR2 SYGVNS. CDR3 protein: CASSESGGPSNQPQHF. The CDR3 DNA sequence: TGTGCCAGCAGTGAATCGGGGGGGCCTAGCAATCAGCCCCAGCATTTT.

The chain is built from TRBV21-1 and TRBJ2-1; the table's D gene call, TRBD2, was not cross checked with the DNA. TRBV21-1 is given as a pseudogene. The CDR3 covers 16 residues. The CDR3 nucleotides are TGTGCCAGCAGCTCAACGGGGAGGAAACGACCCAATGAGCAGTTCTTC. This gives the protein CASSSTGRKRPNEQFF.

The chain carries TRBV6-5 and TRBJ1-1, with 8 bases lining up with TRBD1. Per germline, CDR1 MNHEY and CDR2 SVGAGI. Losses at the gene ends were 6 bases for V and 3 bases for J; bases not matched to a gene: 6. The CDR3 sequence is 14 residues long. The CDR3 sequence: CASRSTGDYTEAFF. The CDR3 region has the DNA TGTGCCAGCAGGTCGACAGGGGATTACACTGAAGCTTTCTTT.

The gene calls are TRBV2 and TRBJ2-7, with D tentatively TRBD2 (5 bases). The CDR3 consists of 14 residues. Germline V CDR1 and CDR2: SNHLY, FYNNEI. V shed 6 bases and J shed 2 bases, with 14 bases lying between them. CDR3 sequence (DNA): TGTGCCAGCAGAAAAATGGACGGGACCTACGAGCAGTACTTC. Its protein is CASRKMDGTYEQYF. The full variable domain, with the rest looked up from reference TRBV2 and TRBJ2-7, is EPEVTQTPSHQVTQMGQEVILRCVPISNHLYFYWYRQILGQKVEFLVSFYNNEISEKSEIFDDQFSVERPDGSNFTLKIRSTKLEDSAMYFCASRKMDGTYEQYFGPGTRLTVT.